This T cell receptor (beta chain) appears in the sequencing data of a study of blood T cell repertoires in COVID-19. Across the whole study: Material from acute and convalescent COVID-19 was sourced from the United States, Italy and Spain. T cells, B-cell-depleted T cells, or PBMCs supplied cDNA or gDNA.

Sequenced by immunoSEQ multiplex PCR; TCRdb stores in-frame clones only, minus some. The repertoire holds 150,000 to 160,000 clones, with 75% to 85% as singletons. This clonotype originated in a man aged 55 to 70 with acute or convalescent COVID-19. The sequencing input was peripheral blood.

The CDR3 is CASSPQGSSNQPQHF. Here the CDR3 DNA reads TGTGCCAGCAGCCCACAGGGGTCGAGCAATCAGCCCCAGCATTTT. The chain joins TRBV7-2 to TRBJ1-5, with 7 bases aligning to TRBD1. The trim removed 5 bases at V and 1 base at J, leaving 5 bases unmatched. Per germline, CDR1 SGHTA and CDR2 FQGNSA. There are 15 residues in the CDR3.